This T cell receptor (beta chain) was sequenced for a study of shared clonotypes between healthy human individuals. All of the donors resided in Nashville, Tennessee, and each was a Caucasian adult. For each subset, genomic DNA was distributed in equal portions over several immunoSEQ plates. The protocol was immunoSEQ multiplex PCR, while the TCRdb copy is restricted to in-frame clones and leaves out a portion. The sample has about half a million clones, roughly three quarters seen once. Trimming took 4 bases from V and 4 from J; bases not matched to a gene: 4. CDR3 size: 14 residues. Germline CDR1 MNHEY, CDR2 SVGAGI.

What was sequenced was PBMCs. This receptor was taken from a woman aged 40 to 55 in good health. Some clones in this sample may be carry-over from other donors' samples. V usage is TRBV6-5 and J usage is TRBJ2-5; 9 bases are a match to TRBD1. The CDR3: CASSFGTGRETQYF. CDR3 in DNA: TGTGCCAGCAGTTTCGGGACAGGGAGAGAGACCCAGTACTTC.